Below, 4 T cell receptor beta chains from the same sample are listed, as sequenced in a study of T-cell memory formation after mild COVID-19. TCRdb reprocessed the 5' RACE reads via MiXCR and lists one record per CDR3 protein. The sample records 110,000 or so distinct CDR3 sequences, 22% being singletons. Sequencing input: PBMCs or a T cell subset sorted from them (not recorded which). These receptors were obtained from a man younger than 35 who had mild COVID-19 (a few samples of this study predate the infection). Cell type and time point are not known.

This clonotype came up a few times. V usage is TRBV4-1 and J usage is TRBJ1-2; 7 nucleotides agree with TRBD1. Germline values: CDR1 MGHRA, CDR2 YSYEKL. This CDR3 is built from 14 residues. V lost 0 bases to trimming and J lost 8 bases; unmatched junction nucleotides: 6. CDR3 coding DNA: TGCGCCAGCAGCCAAGATCCGGGACAGTTCGGCTACACCTTC. This translates into CASSQDPGQFGYTF.

This clonotype was counted a few times. The chain uses TRBV4-2 and TRBJ2-5; D not certain. Trimming left V 0 bases short and J 0 bases short, with 5 bases between. Germline V gives CDR1 LGHNA, CDR2 YNFKEQ. This CDR3 region has 14 residues. This CDR3 is CASSQEKHQETQYF. Here the CDR3 DNA reads TGTGCCAGCAGCCAAGAAAAGCACCAAGAGACCCAGTACTTC.

V usage is TRBV6-2 or TRBV6-3 and J usage is TRBJ2-2; unclear D gene. Germline CDR1 reads MNHEY; CDR2 reads SVGEGT. Trimming removed 2 bases from V and 6 bases from J, with 13 bases in between. The CDR3 is 15 amino acids. The chain's CDR3 is CASSYTQVGAGELFF. The CDR3 nucleotides read TGTGCCAGCAGTTACACACAAGTTGGGGCCGGGGAGCTGTTTTTT.

This clonotype was picked up a small number of times. The chain couples TRBV7-6 to TRBJ2-1; D tentatively fits TRBD1 or TRBD2 (6 bases each). V lost 2 bases, J lost 9 bases, and 17 bases lay in between. The CDR3 is made up of 15 amino acids. CDR1 and CDR2 from the germline V gene are SGHVS and FNYEAQ. CDR3 coding DNA: TGTGCCAGCAGCTTAAGGGCCGGGGGCCAGGGTGAGCAGTTCTTC. It codes for CASSLRAGGQGEQFF.